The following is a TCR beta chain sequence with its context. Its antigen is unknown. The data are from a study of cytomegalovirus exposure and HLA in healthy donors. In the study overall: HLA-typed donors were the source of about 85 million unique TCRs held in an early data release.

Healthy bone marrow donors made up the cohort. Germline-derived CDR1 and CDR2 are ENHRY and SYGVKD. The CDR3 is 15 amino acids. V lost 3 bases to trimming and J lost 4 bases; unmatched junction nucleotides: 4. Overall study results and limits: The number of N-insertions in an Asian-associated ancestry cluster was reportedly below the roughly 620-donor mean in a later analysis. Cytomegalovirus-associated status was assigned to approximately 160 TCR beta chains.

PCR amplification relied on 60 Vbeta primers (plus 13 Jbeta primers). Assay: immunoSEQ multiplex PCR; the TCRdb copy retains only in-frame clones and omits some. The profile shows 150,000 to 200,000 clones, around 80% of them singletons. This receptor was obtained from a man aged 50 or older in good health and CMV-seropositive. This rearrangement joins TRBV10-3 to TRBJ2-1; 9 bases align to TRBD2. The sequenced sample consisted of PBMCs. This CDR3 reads CAISDGAGGYNEQFF. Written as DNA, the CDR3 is TGTGCCATCAGTGACGGAGCGGGGGGTTACAATGAGCAGTTCTTC.